Here is one T cell receptor (beta chain) with its context. Its target is unknown. TCRdb keeps only in-frame clones here, not all; method: immunoSEQ multiplex PCR. The sample consists of some 77,000 clones, approximately 90% of them appearing once. This sample is drawn from a study of identifying expanded T cells in peripheral blood. Broader study findings: Variance in clone template counts between approximately 2-week samples significantly increased with total template count across all healthy donors.

Germline CDR1 is SGDLS and CDR2 is YYNGEE. V was pared by 4 bases and J by 4 bases, with 7 bases of the junction left unmatched. CDR3 length: 15 amino acids. Sequencing was carried out using blood. The clonotype originates from a person aged 18-70 years in good health. The chain couples TRBV9 to TRBJ2-1; the match to TRBD2 covers 8 bases. The CDR3 region has the DNA TGTGCCAGCAGCCGATCGGGGGGGATGTACAATGAGCAGTTCTTC. Encoded protein: CASSRSGGMYNEQFF. Full variable domain (missing parts from reference TRBV9 and TRBJ2-1): DSGVTQTPKHLITATGQRVTLRCSPRSGDLSVYWYQQSLDQGLQFLIQYYNGEERAKGNILERFSAQQFPDLHSELNLSSLELGDSALYFCASSRSGGMYNEQFFGPGTRLTVL.